Shown below are 6 T cell receptor beta chains from a single sample sequenced in a study of cytomegalovirus exposure and HLA in healthy donors (dated by TCRdb to 2015 to 2018). The method behind the library was the immunoSEQ multiplex PCR assay. A mixture of 60 forward primers for TCR Vbeta segments and 13 reverse primers for TCR Jbeta segments was used in the multiplex PCR. In its TCRdb copy, this immuneACCESS table keeps in-frame sequences only and misses some clones. Where compared with another copy, unresolved V genes explain less than half of these, and the others have no known cause. Present in this sample are around 72,000 clones, 60% to 75% of which were seen just once. Less than 25% of the sample is in the top ten clones. Sequenced: PBMCs. Every receptor here comes from a man aged 35-49 years in good health and CMV-seropositive.

The chain combines TRBV4-3 with TRBJ1-1; D uncertain. Trimming removed 5 bases at V and 4 bases at J, with 17 bases between. In germline, CDR1 is LGHNA, CDR2 YSLEER. This CDR3 comprises 15 residues. CDR3 DNA: TGCGCCAGCAGCTGGAACGCAGAGCCTAGCACTGAAGCTTTCTTT. It is translated as CASSWNAEPSTEAFF.

The chain carries TRBV5-4 and TRBJ2-3; no clear D. CDR1 is SGHNT, CDR2 YYREEE, per germline (reference sequence). Deletions cut 9 bases from V and 0 bases from J, with 17 bases between. The length of the CDR3 is 15 residues. The CDR3 here is CATQVEPTSTDTQYF. CDR3 in DNA: TGTGCCACCCAAGTAGAGCCTACTAGCACAGATACGCAGTATTTT.

The chain joins TRBV4-2 to TRBJ2-3; 7 bases fit TRBD1. This CDR3 spans 19 amino acids. CDR1 and CDR2 (germline): LGHNA, YNFKEQ. V lost 2 bases, J lost 5 bases, and 19 bases stayed unmatched. In nucleotides, the CDR3 is TGTGCCAGCAGCCAACTTGCAGCAGGAAGACAGGGCATGGGAGATACGCAGTATTTT. Its protein product is CASSQLAAGRQGMGDTQYF.

This clone has only a few counts. The chain recombines TRBV2 with TRBJ2-7, with D maybe TRBD2 (5 bases). Germline loops: CDR1 SNHLY, CDR2 FYNNEI. The CDR3 covers 12 residues. Trimming stripped 4 bases from V and 6 bases from J, with 10 bases between. Here the CDR3 reads CASSVVEGEQYF. The CDR3 DNA is TGTGCCAGCAGTGTAGTAGAGGGCGAGCAGTACTTC.

The genes are TRBV11-3 and TRBJ2-5; D perhaps matches TRBD1 (5 bases). CDR3 length: 14 residues. The V end lost 5 bases, the J end lost 2 bases, and 12 bases lay between the germline ends. Germline V lookup: CDR1 SGHNT, CDR2 YENEEA. The CDR3, as DNA: TGTGCCAGCAGCCAGGGCCGGACACAAGAGACCCAGTACTTC. Amino acid sequence: CASSQGRTQETQYF.

This clone showed up just a few times. The chain couples TRBV9 to TRBJ2-1; D perhaps matches TRBD1 (6 bases). CDR3 size: 15 residues. CDR1 and CDR2 (germline): SGDLS, YYNGEE. Between the trimmed V and J ends, which lost 4 bases and 0 bases, there was a span of 11 bases. CDR3 nucleotides: TGTGCCAGCAGCTCGCAGGGGAGCTCCTACAATGAGCAGTTCTTC. This translates into CASSSQGSSYNEQFF.